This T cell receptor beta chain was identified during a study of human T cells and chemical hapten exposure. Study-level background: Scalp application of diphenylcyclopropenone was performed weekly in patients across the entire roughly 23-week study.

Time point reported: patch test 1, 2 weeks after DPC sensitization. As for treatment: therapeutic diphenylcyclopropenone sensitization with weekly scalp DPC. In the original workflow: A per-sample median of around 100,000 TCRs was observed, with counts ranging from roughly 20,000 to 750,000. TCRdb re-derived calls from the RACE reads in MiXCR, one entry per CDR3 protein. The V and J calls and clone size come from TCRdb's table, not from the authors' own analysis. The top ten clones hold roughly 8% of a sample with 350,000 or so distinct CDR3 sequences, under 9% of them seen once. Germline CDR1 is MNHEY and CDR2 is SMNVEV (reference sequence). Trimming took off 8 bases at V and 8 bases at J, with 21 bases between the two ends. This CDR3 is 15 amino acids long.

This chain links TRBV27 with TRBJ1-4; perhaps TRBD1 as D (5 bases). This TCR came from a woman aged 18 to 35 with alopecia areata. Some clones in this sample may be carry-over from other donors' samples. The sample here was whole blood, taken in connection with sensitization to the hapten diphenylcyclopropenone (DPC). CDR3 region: CASRMGDGEEEKLFF. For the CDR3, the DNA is TGTGCCAGCCGAATGGGGGACGGAGAAGAGGAAAAACTGTTTTTT.